Listed below are T cell receptor beta chains from one sample, sequenced in a study of early T cells in non-severe SARS-CoV-2 infection. TCRdb reprocessed the 5' RACE reads via MiXCR and lists one record per CDR3 protein. The repertoire holds 100,000 to 150,000 distinct CDR3 sequences, about 16% seen once, with 20% to 25% in the top ten. What was sequenced was whole blood. These TCRs come from an adult who was a healthcare worker with PCR-confirmed SARS-CoV-2 infection or an uninfected control (not recorded which). The CDR3 runs from the conserved cysteine through the conserved F or W. The D gene is left open where the match is weak. The size field is filled for only some rows; it gives once, few, many or a size class.

clone size	D gene	V gene	CDR3 length	J gene	CDR3 protein	CDR3 DNA
few	.	TRBV4-1	13	TRBJ2-5	CASSWVVQETQYF	TGCGCCAGCAGCTGGGTTGTCCAAGAGACCCAGTACTTC
.	TRBD1	TRBV20-1	14	TRBJ2-3	CSASGQGGTDTQYF	TGCAGTGCGTCGGGACAGGGAGGCACAGATACGCAGTATTTT
few	.	TRBV12-3/TRBV12-4	16	TRBJ2-6	CASSPGPHSGANVLTF	TGTGCCAGCAGCCCGGGACCTCACTCTGGGGCCAACGTCCTGACTTTC
few	.	TRBV3-1	15	TRBJ2-1	CASSLVDIPRKEQFF	TGTGCCAGCAGCCTTGTGGACATCCCCCGCAAGGAGCAGTTCTTC
.	.	TRBV29-1	9	TRBJ1-2	CSDRNGYTF	TGCAGTGACCGGAATGGCTACACCTTC
.	.	TRBV7-6	14	TRBJ2-1	CASSLTPGIREQFF	TGTGCCAGCAGCTTGACTCCCGGAATCCGTGAGCAGTTCTTC
few	.	TRBV7-9	15	TRBJ1-2	CASSLGKTGFYGYTF	TGTGCCAGCAGCTTAGGGAAGACAGGATTCTATGGCTACACCTTC
.	TRBD2	TRBV4-1	17	TRBJ2-3	CASSPQGLAGAADTQYF	TGCGCCAGCAGCCCACAAGGACTAGCGGGGGCCGCAGATACGCAGTATTTT
few	.	TRBV7-2	13	TRBJ2-5	CASSLAYQETQYF	TGTGCCAGCAGCTTGGCGTACCAAGAGACCCAGTACTTC
.	TRBD2	TRBV20-1	14	TRBJ2-5	CSARDPGGQETQYF	TGCAGTGCTAGAGACCCGGGGGGTCAAGAGACCCAGTACTTC
few	.	TRBV2	12	TRBJ1-2	CASKEDSYGYTF	TGTGCCAGCAAGGAAGACAGCTATGGCTACACCTTC
many	.	TRBV7-9	12	TRBJ2-5	CASSLLQETQYF	TGTGCCAGCAGCTTACTACAAGAGACCCAGTACTTC
few	.	TRBV10-3	12	TRBJ2-7	CAISDFSYEQYF	TGTGCCATCAGTGATTTCTCCTACGAGCAGTACTTC
many	.	TRBV18	13	TRBJ1-2	CASSTAVNYGYTF	TGTGCCAGCTCCACCGCGGTCAACTATGGCTACACCTTC
few	.	TRBV7-2	15	TRBJ1-1	CASTISPSSYTEAFF	TGTGCCAGCACCATTTCACCCTCTTCATACACTGAAGCTTTCTTT
few	.	TRBV2	14	TRBJ1-4	CASSNGRGPEKLFF	TGTGCCAGCTCCAACGGGCGCGGACCTGAAAAACTGTTTTTT
.	.	TRBV24-1	14	TRBJ2-1	CATSDPALEDEQFF	TGTGCCACCAGTGATCCTGCTTTAGAAGATGAGCAGTTCTTC
.	.	TRBV18	15	TRBJ1-3	CASSPGAGSGNTIYF	TGTGCCAGCTCACCGGGGGCCGGCTCTGGAAACACCATATATTTT
many	.	TRBV12-3/TRBV12-4	14	TRBJ1-1	CASSLSQMNTEAFF	TGTGCCAGCAGTTTATCCCAGATGAACACTGAAGCTTTCTTT
.	.	TRBV11-2	13	TRBJ2-7	CASSLESVGEQYF	TGTGCCAGCAGCTTAGAGAGTGTCGGCGAGCAGTACTTC
many	.	TRBV19	14	TRBJ2-1	CASSIPFNYNEQFF	TGTGCCAGTAGTATTCCTTTTAACTACAATGAGCAGTTCTTC
.	.	TRBV15	14	TRBJ1-5	CATSIGGINQPQHF	TGTGCCACCAGCATCGGGGGAATCAATCAGCCCCAGCATTTT
few	TRBD2	TRBV11-2	13	TRBJ2-7	CASSPGGLAGQYF	TGTGCCAGCAGCCCGGGGGGACTAGCTGGGCAGTACTTC
few	.	TRBV7-8	15	TRBJ1-1	CASSLEAAVFTEAFF	TGTGCCAGCAGCTTAGAGGCAGCTGTGTTCACTGAAGCTTTCTTT
.	TRBD2	TRBV7-9	14	TRBJ2-2	CASSPGRSDGELFF	TGTGCCAGCAGCCCCGGGAGGTCTGACGGGGAGCTGTTTTTT
.	.	TRBV3-1	16	TRBJ1-1	CASSSFGALMRTEAFF	TGTGCCAGCAGCTCCTTCGGGGCCTTGATGAGGACTGAAGCTTTCTTT
.	.	TRBV7-2	13	TRBJ1-2	CASSARQDAGYTF	TGTGCCAGCAGCGCCCGCCAGGACGCAGGCTACACCTTC
few	TRBD1	TRBV19	13	TRBJ1-2	CASRNRGDYGYTF	TGTGCCAGTAGAAACAGGGGCGACTATGGCTACACCTTC
few	TRBD1	TRBV20-1	16	TRBJ2-7	CSASATGGFSSYEQYF	TGCAGTGCTAGTGCTACAGGGGGTTTTAGCTCCTACGAGCAGTACTTC
.	.	TRBV20-1	12	TRBJ1-1	CSAGNGNTEAFF	TGCAGTGCTGGGAACGGGAACACTGAAGCTTTCTTT
few	.	TRBV4-1	15	TRBJ2-5	CASSQLGGVEETQYF	TGCGCCAGCAGCCAATTGGGGGGAGTTGAAGAGACCCAGTACTTC
.	.	TRBV20-1	13	TRBJ2-2	CSARGGDTGELFF	TGCAGTGCTAGAGGCGGTGACACCGGGGAGCTGTTTTTT
few	.	TRBV5-5	16	TRBJ2-5	CASSFAGPDAQETQYF	TGTGCCAGCAGCTTCGCGGGGCCCGATGCCCAAGAGACCCAGTACTTC
few	.	TRBV3-1	13	TRBJ1-6	CASNEGGWSPLHF	TGTGCCAGCAACGAGGGGGGATGGTCACCCCTCCACTTT
few	TRBD1	TRBV3-1	14	TRBJ1-1	CASSFRDRGRGAFF	TGTGCCAGCAGCTTCCGGGACAGGGGGCGAGGAGCTTTCTTT
few	.	TRBV20-1	12	TRBJ2-7	CSARVSDYEQYF	TGCAGTGCTAGAGTCTCGGACTACGAGCAGTACTTC
.	.	TRBV2	12	TRBJ1-5	CASRDYNQPQHF	TGTGCCAGCAGGGACTACAATCAGCCCCAGCATTTT
few	.	TRBV7-9	15	TRBJ1-5	CASSLTGNSNQPQHF	TGTGCCAGCAGCTTAACAGGGAATAGCAATCAGCCCCAGCATTTT
few	.	TRBV27	17	TRBJ2-6	CASSKPRGPSGANVLTF	TGTGCCAGCAGTAAACCTCGGGGACCCTCTGGGGCCAACGTCCTGACTTTC
few	.	TRBV11-2	17	TRBJ1-2	CASSANSRDRMRGGYTF	TGTGCCAGCAGCGCCAATTCTCGAGACAGGATGCGAGGTGGCTACACCTTC
.	.	TRBV12-3/TRBV12-4	15	TRBJ1-2	CASSPGEYSNYGYTF	TGTGCCAGCAGTCCAGGGGAATACTCTAACTATGGCTACACCTTC
.	.	TRBV7-9	16	TRBJ1-1	CASSPRSGVVATEAFF	TGTGCCAGCAGCCCACGTTCGGGGGTCGTGGCCACTGAAGCTTTCTTT
many	.	TRBV30	11	TRBJ2-1	CAWTYHNEQFF	TGTGCCTGGACGTATCACAATGAGCAGTTCTTC
.	.	TRBV11-2	16	TRBJ2-3	CASSQEPGRDTDTQYF	TGTGCCAGCAGCCAGGAACCGGGACGGGACACAGATACGCAGTATTTT
.	.	TRBV15	12	TRBJ2-7	CATSRLEGEQYF	TGTGCCACCAGCAGACTTGAGGGGGAGCAGTACTTC
.	.	TRBV5-4	14	TRBJ2-5	CASSHHPGRETQYF	TGTGCCAGCAGCCACCATCCGGGAAGAGAGACCCAGTACTTC
many	.	TRBV6-2/TRBV6-3	12	TRBJ1-6	CASSLSNSPLHF	TGTGCCAGCAGTTTATCGAATTCACCCCTCCACTTT
many	.	TRBV29-1	14	TRBJ2-5	CSAVRGGRQETQYF	TGCAGCGCTGTTAGGGGCGGCCGCCAAGAGACCCAGTACTTC
many	TRBD2	TRBV20-1	17	TRBJ2-1	CSAPGGSGGPRWNEQFF	TGCAGTGCCCCCGGGGGTAGCGGGGGGCCTCGCTGGAATGAGCAGTTCTTC
few	.	TRBV7-6	13	TRBJ2-2	CASSWDSWGELFF	TGTGCCAGCAGCTGGGACTCGTGGGGGGAGCTGTTTTTT
few	TRBD1	TRBV4-1	15	TRBJ2-2	CASSQVRGHSGELFF	TGCGCCAGCAGCCAAGTCAGGGGGCACTCCGGGGAGCTGTTTTTT
few	.	TRBV11-2	12	TRBJ1-3	CASSLDRNTIYF	TGTGCCAGCAGCTTAGACCGGAACACCATATATTTT
.	.	TRBV5-1	16	TRBJ2-3	CASSPMRTASTDTQYF	TGCGCCAGCAGCCCTATGAGGACGGCTAGCACAGATACGCAGTATTTT